This note documents a single T cell receptor (beta chain) sequence. These data are taken from a study of blood T cell repertoires in COVID-19. Study details: Samples came from the United States, Italy and Spain, spanning acute and convalescent COVID-19. Sources were T cells, B-cell-depleted T cells, or PBMCs; the material itself was cDNA or gDNA.

Methods used by the authors: Reference gene primer amplification in the assay estimated nucleated cell counts. Clones were read by immunoSEQ multiplex PCR, and TCRdb kept only the in-frame ones, dropping some. The D gene and trimming were derived from the DNA, and the V and J assignments and clone size from that table. The profile shows tens of thousands of clones, roughly 84% of them singletons. This CDR3 is 11 amino acids long. The V end lost 10 bases, the J end lost 4 bases, and 8 bases lay between the germline ends. The sample comprised peripheral blood. The sequence came from a woman in her sixties or seventies with acute or convalescent COVID-19. This sequence joins TRBV12-3 or TRBV12-4 and TRBJ1-3, with D unclear. In DNA, the CDR3 is TGTGCCACCGCCCTAGGAAACACCATATATTTT. It is translated as CATALGNTIYF.